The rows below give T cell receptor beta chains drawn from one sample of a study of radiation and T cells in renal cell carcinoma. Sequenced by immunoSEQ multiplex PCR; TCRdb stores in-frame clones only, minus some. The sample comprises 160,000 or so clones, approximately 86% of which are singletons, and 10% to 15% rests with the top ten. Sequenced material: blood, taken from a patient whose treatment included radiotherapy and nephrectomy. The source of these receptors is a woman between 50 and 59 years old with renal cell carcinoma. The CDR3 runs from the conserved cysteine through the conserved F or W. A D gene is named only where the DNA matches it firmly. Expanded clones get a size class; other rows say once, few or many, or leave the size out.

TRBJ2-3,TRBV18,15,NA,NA,TGTGCCAGCTCACCTCAGGATACTGGCACAGATACGCAGTATTTT,CASSPQDTGTDTQYF
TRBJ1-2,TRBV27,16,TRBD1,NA,TGTGCCAGCAGGATAAACAGGGGGCGAACCCACTATGGCTACACCTTC,CASRINRGRTHYGYTF
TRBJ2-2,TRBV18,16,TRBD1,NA,TGTGCCAGCTCACCCGTGGGACAGATGAACACCGGGGAGCTGTTTTTT,CASSPVGQMNTGELFF
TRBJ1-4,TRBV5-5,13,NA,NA,TGTGCCAGCAGCCGAGTCCCTAATGAAAAACTGTTTTTT,CASSRVPNEKLFF
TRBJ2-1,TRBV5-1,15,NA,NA,TGCGCCAGCAGCTATGGTGGAGATTTGGGGAATGAGCAGTTCTTC,CASSYGGDLGNEQFF
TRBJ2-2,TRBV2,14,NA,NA,TGTGCCAGCACTCTGGGACAGAACACCGGGGAGCTGTTTTTT,CASTLGQNTGELFF
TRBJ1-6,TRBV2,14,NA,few,TGTGCCAGCAGGTGGGGGGCCTATAATTCACCCCTCCACTTT,CASRWGAYNSPLHF
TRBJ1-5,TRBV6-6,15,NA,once,TGTGCCAGCATCCAAGGACAATATAGCAATCAGCCCCAGCATTTT,CASIQGQYSNQPQHF
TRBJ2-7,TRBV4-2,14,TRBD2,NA,TGTGCCAGCAGCCAAGATCGGACTAGAGGGGAGCAGTACTTC,CASSQDRTRGEQYF
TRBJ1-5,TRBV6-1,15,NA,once,TGTGCCAGCAGTGCTGACTCCCAAAGGAATCAGCCCCAGCATTTT,CASSADSQRNQPQHF
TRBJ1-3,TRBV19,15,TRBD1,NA,TGTGCCAGTAGGGACAGGGGCCACTCTGGAAACACCATATATTTT,CASRDRGHSGNTIYF
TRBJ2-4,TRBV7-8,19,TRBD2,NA,TGTGCCAGCAGCTTCAATGTGGCGCGGGGGAGGTTGGCCAAAAACATTCAGTACTTC,CASSFNVARGRLAKNIQYF
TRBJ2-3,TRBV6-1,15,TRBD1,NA,TGTGCCAGCAGTGGTAGGACAGGGGCAACAGATACGCAGTATTTT,CASSGRTGATDTQYF
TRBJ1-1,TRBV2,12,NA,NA,TGTGCCAGCTCCTCCGAGAGGGAGGAAGCTTTCTTT,CASSSEREEAFF
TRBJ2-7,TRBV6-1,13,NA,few,TGTGCCAGCAACCACGGTAGCTCCTACGAGCAGTACTTC,CASNHGSSYEQYF
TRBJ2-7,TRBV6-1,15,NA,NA,TGTGCCAGCAGCGTCCTGCAGGTTCCGACCTACGAGCAGTACTTC,CASSVLQVPTYEQYF
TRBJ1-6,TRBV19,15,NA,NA,TGTGCCAGTAGGATGACAGATTCCCTGAATTCACCCCTCCACTTT,CASRMTDSLNSPLHF
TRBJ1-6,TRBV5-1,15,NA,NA,TGCGCCAGCAGCTCCGACACGAATAATAATTCACCCCTCCACTTT,CASSSDTNNNSPLHF
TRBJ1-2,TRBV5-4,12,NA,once,TGTGCCAGCAGCCGTGACAGATATGGCTACACCTTC,CASSRDRYGYTF
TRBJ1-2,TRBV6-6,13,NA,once,TGTGCCAGCAGTCAGGGACATCCCTATGGCTACACCTTC,CASSQGHPYGYTF
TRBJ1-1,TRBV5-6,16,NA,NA,TGTGCCAGCAGCCCTTTGGGGGGGCAGGTGAACACTGAAGCTTTCTTT,CASSPLGGQVNTEAFF
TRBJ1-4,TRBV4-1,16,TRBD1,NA,TGCGCCAGCAGCCGCAATCCGGGACAGGGGGAAGAAAAACTGTTTTTT,CASSRNPGQGEEKLFF
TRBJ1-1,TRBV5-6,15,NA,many,TGTGCCAGCAGCCATTTCAATCGGGTGAACACTGAAGCTTTCTTT,CASSHFNRVNTEAFF
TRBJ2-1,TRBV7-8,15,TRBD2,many,TGTGCCAGCAGCTTATCAGGGACTAGTTACAATGAGCAGTTCTTC,CASSLSGTSYNEQFF
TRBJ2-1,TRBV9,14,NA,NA,TGTGCCAGCAGCGCCCATAACGGTGGGGGTGAGCAGTTCTTC,CASSAHNGGGEQFF
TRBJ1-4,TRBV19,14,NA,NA,TGTGCCAGTAGCGAGGGTGCAACTAATGAAAAACTGTTTTTT,CASSEGATNEKLFF
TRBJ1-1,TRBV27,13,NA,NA,TGTGCCAGCAGGACCACGGTGAACACTGAAGCTTTCTTT,CASRTTVNTEAFF
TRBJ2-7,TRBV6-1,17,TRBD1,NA,TGTGCCAGCAGTGCCGGAACAGGGGGCGACCCCGCCTACGAGCAGTACTTC,CASSAGTGGDPAYEQYF
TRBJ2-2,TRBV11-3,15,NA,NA,TGTGCCAGCAGCTTAGATCCTAGGAACACCGGGGAGCTGTTTTTT,CASSLDPRNTGELFF
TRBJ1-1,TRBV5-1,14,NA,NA,TGCGCCAGCAGCTTGGTCGGGGTGGCTACTGAAGCTTTCTTT,CASSLVGVATEAFF
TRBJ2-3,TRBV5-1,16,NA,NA,TGCGCCAGCAGCTTGGTGCTGGGGGAATTCCCAGATACGCAGTATTTT,CASSLVLGEFPDTQYF
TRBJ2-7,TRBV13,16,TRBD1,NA,TGTGCCAGCAGCTCGGACCGGGACAGGGCCGACTACGAGCAGTACTTC,CASSSDRDRADYEQYF
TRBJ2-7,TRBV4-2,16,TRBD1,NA,TGTGCCAGCAGCCAAGAGAGACAGGGGGCGCTCTACGAGCAGTACTTC,CASSQERQGALYEQYF
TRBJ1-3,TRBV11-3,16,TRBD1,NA,TGTGCCAGCAGCTTAGTAGTAGGGGGCGCGTCAGACACCATATATTTT,CASSLVVGGASDTIYF
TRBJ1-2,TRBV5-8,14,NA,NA,TGTGCCAGCAGCTTGGAAAGGGTAGTTGGCGGCTACACCTTC,CASSLERVVGGYTF
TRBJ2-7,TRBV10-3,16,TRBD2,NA,TGTGCCATCAGATCCGATGGTAGCGGGATTCCCTACGAGCAGTACTTC,CAIRSDGSGIPYEQYF
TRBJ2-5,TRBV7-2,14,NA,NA,TGTGCCAGCAGCCCGGGACGGCTCCAAGAGACCCAGTACTTC,CASSPGRLQETQYF
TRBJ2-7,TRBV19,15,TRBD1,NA,TGTGCCAGTTCTAGAGGGACAGGGGGATCCTACGAGCAGTACTTC,CASSRGTGGSYEQYF
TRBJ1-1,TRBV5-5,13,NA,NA,TGTGCCAGCAGCTTGGGACCGACGGCTGAAGCTTTCTTT,CASSLGPTAEAFF
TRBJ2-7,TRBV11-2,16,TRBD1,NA,TGTGCCAGCAGCCCCATTTCACGACAGGGTCTCTACGAGCAGTACTTC,CASSPISRQGLYEQYF
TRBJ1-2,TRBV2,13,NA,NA,TGTGCCAGCAGTGCCGGTCTAAACTATGGCTACACCTTC,CASSAGLNYGYTF
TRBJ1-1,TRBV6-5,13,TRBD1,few,TGTGCCAGCAGTATATACAGGGGGCCTGAAGCTTTCTTT,CASSIYRGPEAFF
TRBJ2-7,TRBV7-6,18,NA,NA,TGTGCCAGCAGCTTAGAAAGGGGAAGGTTAGCGGCTTCCTACGAGCAGTACTTC,CASSLERGRLAASYEQYF
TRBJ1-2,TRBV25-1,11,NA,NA,TGTGCCAGTACAGGGAACTATGGCTACACCTTC,CASTGNYGYTF
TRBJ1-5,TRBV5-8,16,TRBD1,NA,TGTGCCAGCAGCCTCCGGACAGGGCATAGCAATCAGCCCCAGCATTTT,CASSLRTGHSNQPQHF
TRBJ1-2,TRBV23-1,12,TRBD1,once,TGCGCCAGCAATTCAGGGGGGGCTGGCTACACCTTC,CASNSGGAGYTF
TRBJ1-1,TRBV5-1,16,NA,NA,TGCGCCAGCAGCTTGGGACAGACCTCAAGAAACACTGAAGCTTTCTTT,CASSLGQTSRNTEAFF
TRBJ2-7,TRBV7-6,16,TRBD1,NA,TGTGCCAGCAGCTTAGGGGGGACAGGGGGATCCTACGAGCAGTACTTC,CASSLGGTGGSYEQYF
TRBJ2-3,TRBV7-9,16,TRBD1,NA,TGTGCCAGCAGCCCCAGACAGGGGGCGCAAACAGATACGCAGTATTTT,CASSPRQGAQTDTQYF
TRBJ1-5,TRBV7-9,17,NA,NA,TGTGCCAGCAGCTCACAGTGGGACCTACAAAGGGGTCAGCCCCAGCATTTT,CASSSQWDLQRGQPQHF